The entry below describes one TCR beta chain. The antigen is not known. Germline is not matched at one junction end, which may reflect a read error. These data are taken from a study of CD8 T cells in ankylosing spondylitis. Notes on the study in general: Within matched ankylosing spondylitis synovial fluid, disease-linked clones were reportedly significantly enriched. Seemingly characteristic of ankylosing spondylitis blood was a TCR beta motif consisting of about 8 highly homologous variants.

The CDR3 is 18 amino acids. Germline lookup yields CDR1 SGHAT and CDR2 FQNNGV. Making the TCR beta libraries involved quantitative 5'-RACE with molecular barcodes. In TCRdb, the 5' RACE reads were re-called with MiXCR into one record per CDR3 protein. The sample lists more than 250,000 distinct CDR3 sequences, about 9.9% seen once, with 9.1% in the top ten. The genes are TRBV11-2 and TRBJ1-1; 10 bases fit TRBD1. This receptor was taken from a female donor with ankylosing spondylitis or in good health (not recorded which). The sample consisted of blood, either unsorted or a sorted T cell fraction (not recorded which). The CDR3 is CSSSLLVTGGGGGTEAFF. CDR3 DNA: TGTTCCAGCAGCTTACTCGTGACAGGGGGCGGAGGAGGCACTGAAGCTTTCTTT.